Given below is one T cell receptor (beta chain) in context. The antigen is not known. The sample originates from a study of early stage breast cancer tumors. Study-wide findings and caveats: Blood repertoires resembled normal breast more than tumor.

Each sample had two DNA replicates, approximately 0.52 ug blood or about 1.5 ug tissue. The repertoire was sequenced with immunoSEQ multiplex PCR; TCRdb's copy has only in-frame clones and lacks some. The sample shows 25,000 to 30,000 clones, 75% to 85% of them seen only once. V dropped 2 bases and J dropped 3 bases, with 11 bases sitting between them. Germline V gene sequence: CDR1 MNHEY, CDR2 SMNVEV (reference sequence). CDR3 length: 15 residues. The receptor was derived from a person in their sixties with breast cancer. The chain couples TRBV27 to TRBJ2-1; D call uncertain. Material: blood. This CDR3 is CASSLIARNYNEQFF. The DNA for the CDR3 is TGTGCCAGCAGTTTAATTGCGCGGAACTACAATGAGCAGTTCTTC.